This entry lists 27 T cell receptor beta chains sequenced from one sample in a study of CD8 T cells in Susac syndrome. With random hexamers, 0.5 to 1 ug RNA was reverse transcribed. From the immunoSEQ multiplex PCR reads, TCRdb called clonotypes with MiXCR, one entry per CDR3 protein. The table records about 80,000 distinct CDR3 sequences, roughly 96% of them present only once. What was sequenced was CD8+ T cells from PBMCs. These receptors were collected from a human donor with Susac syndrome.

This chain joins TRBV27 and TRBJ2-2; D possibly matches TRBD1 or TRBD2 (5 bases each). The CDR3 runs to 15 residues. The germline gives CDR1 MNHEY, CDR2 SMNVEV (reference sequence). V was shortened by 8 bases and J by 5 bases, with 18 bases between the two germline ends. This chain's CDR3 is CASVMGTGGTGELFF. In DNA form, the CDR3 reads TGTGCCAGCGTCATGGGGACCGGTGGTACCGGGGAGCTGTTTTTT.

The chain joins TRBV6-4 to TRBJ2-7; 9 bases align to TRBD1. In germline, CDR1 is MRHNA, CDR2 SNTAGT. The CDR3 covers 11 residues. In DNA form, the CDR3 reads TGTGCCAGCAGCACCGGGACAGGGAAGGACGTC. It is translated as CASSTGTGKDV.

This chain joins TRBV4-2 and TRBJ1-4; D unclear. Germline CDR1 is LGHNA and CDR2 is YNFKEQ. V gave up 2 bases and J gave up 7 bases, with 11 bases separating them. This CDR3 has 14 amino acids. CDR3 sequence reads: CASSQFLSPEKLFF. As DNA, the CDR3 is TGTGCCAGCAGCCAATTTTTGAGTCCTGAAAAACTGTTTTTT.

The chain carries TRBV5-1 and TRBJ2-5; TRBD2 matches at 9 bases. The CDR3 sequence is 15 residues long. After removal of 0 bases from V and 3 bases from J, the junction contained 3 bases not matched to a gene. Germline CDR1 is SGHRS and CDR2 is YFSETQ. The CDR3 nucleotides are TGCGCCAGCAGCTTGGAGGCTAGCGGGGAAGAGACCCAGTACTTC. Translated, it gives CASSLEASGEETQYF. The complete variable domain, with remaining parts taken from reference TRBV5-1 and TRBJ2-5, reads KAGVTQTPRYLIKTRGQQVTLSCSPISGHRSVSWYQQTPGQGLQFLFEYFSETQRNKGNFPGRFSGRQFSNSRSEMNVSTLELGDSALYLCASSLEASGEETQYFGPGTRLLVL.

The chain couples TRBV4-2 to TRBJ1-4; D ambiguous. CDR3 length equals 13 residues. The germline CDR1 and CDR2 sequences are LGHNA and YNFKEQ. The germline V and J ends were trimmed by 5 bases and 8 bases, with 12 bases remaining between them. Here the CDR3 DNA reads TGTGCCAGCAGCTATTCCCGGGGAGAAAAACTGTTTTTT. It translates to CASSYSRGEKLFF.

The chain is built from TRBV29-1 and TRBJ2-5, with TRBD1 matching 8 bases. Per germline, CDR1 SQVTM and CDR2 ANQGSEA. V dropped 4 bases and J dropped 3; count of bases not matched to a gene: 13. This CDR3 contains 16 residues. The CDR3 DNA reads TGCAGCGTTGGCGGGGACAGTGTACAGGGGGAAGAGACCCAGTACTTC. It translates to CSVGGDSVQGEETQYF.

This clonotype is a singleton in its sample. The chain has TRBV20-1 and TRBJ2-7; 9 bases match TRBD1. The CDR3 length is 19 residues. CDR1 and CDR2 (germline): DFQATT, SNEGSKA (reference sequence). Losses at the gene ends were 1 base for V and 3 bases for J; bases not matched to a gene: 19. The CDR3 region is CSARARPGQGPSSVYEQYF. For the CDR3, the DNA is TGCAGTGCTAGAGCGCGGCCGGGACAGGGCCCTAGTAGCGTCTACGAGCAGTACTTC.

This clonotype was observed once. This chain connects TRBV14 to TRBJ1-2, with unresolved D. This CDR3 has 11 amino acids. Trimming took off 10 bases at V and 2 bases at J, with 8 bases between the two ends. The V gene's germline CDR1 is SGHDN and CDR2 FVKESK. CDR3 in amino acids: CATITNYGYTF. CDR3 nucleotide sequence: TGTGCCACAATCACCAACTATGGCTACACCTTC.

The chain links TRBV7-9 to TRBJ2-3, with no clear D. CDR1 is SEHNR and CDR2 is FQNEAQ in the germline V gene (reference sequence). The V gene lost 0 bases and the J gene lost 5 bases, with 6 bases spanning the gap. The CDR3 totals 13 residues. CDR3 sequence: CASSLAGEDTQYF. For the CDR3, the DNA is TGTGCCAGCAGCTTAGCAGGAGAAGATACGCAGTATTTT.

The chain is built from TRBV7-9 and TRBJ2-2, with D unclear. The V end was cut by 4 bases, the J end by 4 bases, with 10 bases between. In germline, CDR1 is SEHNR, CDR2 FQNEAQ (reference sequence). The CDR3 extends over 14 amino acids. The CDR3 DNA reads as TGTGCCAGCAGCTGGAAATCTACCACCGGGGAGCTGTTTTTT. Residues: CASSWKSTTGELFF.

The chain combines TRBV6-2 or TRBV6-3 with TRBJ1-5; D is possibly TRBD1 (5 bases). CDR1 and CDR2 from the germline V gene are MNHEY and SVGEGT. The CDR3 spans 15 residues. V was shortened by 0 bases and J by 3 bases, with 9 bases between the two germline ends. DNA for the CDR3: TGTGCCAGCAGTTACTCGCCCAGGGCCAATCAGCCCCAGCATTTT. Translating gives CASSYSPRANQPQHF.

The rearrangement joins TRBV20-1 to TRBJ2-7; D might be TRBD1 (5 bases). Trimming cost V 3 bases and J 3 bases, with 6 bases left between them. CDR1 DFQATT and CDR2 SNEGSKA come from the germline V gene (reference sequence). The CDR3 length is 11 residues. The CDR3 region is CSASDSYEQYV. The CDR3 DNA is TGCAGTGCTAGCGACAGCTACGAGCAGTACGTC.

The rearrangement links TRBV5-1 to TRBJ1-1; tentatively, D is TRBD1 (5 bases). Trimming cost V 0 bases and J 8 bases, with 11 bases left between them. Germline values: CDR1 SGHRS, CDR2 YFSETQ. The CDR3 extends over 13 amino acids. CDR3 sequence: CASSLGPGWEAFF. In DNA, the CDR3 is TGCGCCAGCAGCTTGGGTCCAGGGTGGGAAGCTTTCTTT.

The chain joins TRBV20-1 to TRBJ1-2; D gene ambiguous. V was trimmed by 3 bases and J by 0 bases, leaving 8 bases between them. Germline V gives CDR1 DFQATT, CDR2 SNEGSKA (reference sequence). This CDR3 has 13 residues. CDR3 DNA sequence: TGCAGTGCTAGGCCGCCTACTAACTATGGCTACACCTTC. Residues: CSARPPTNYGYTF.

CDR3 coding DNA: TGTGCCAGCAGACAATCCGGGACAGGGGTCGATGAGCAGTTCTTC. It specifies CASRQSGTGVDEQFF. The V call is TRBV6-2 or TRBV6-3, the J call TRBJ2-1, with TRBD1 matching over 10 bases. The CDR3 has 15 amino acids. J gave up 8 bases and V 6 bases, and 10 bases lay outside the gene matches. Germline V gives CDR1 MNHEY, CDR2 SVGEGT.

The chain recombines TRBV20-1 with TRBJ2-7; a weak D match, TRBD1 (5 bases). V shed 0 bases and J shed 3 bases, with 9 bases lying between them. This CDR3 region has 13 residues. Germline V lookup: CDR1 DFQATT, CDR2 SNEGSKA (reference sequence). The CDR3 sequence: CSARDQDNYEQYV. Here the CDR3 DNA reads TGCAGTGCTAGAGATCAGGACAACTACGAGCAGTACGTC.

This clonotype has a handful of counts. This chain uses TRBV9 with TRBJ2-1, with unresolved D. V lost 5 bases and J 6 bases, leaving 9 bases between the germline ends. Germline loops: CDR1 SGDLS, CDR2 YYNGEE. This CDR3 is built from 12 residues. The CDR3 here is CASSTLGNEQFF. In nucleotides, the CDR3 is TGTGCCAGCAGTACCCTTGGCAATGAGCAGTTCTTC. Based on the CDR3 plus reference TRBV9 and TRBJ2-1, the full variable domain is DSGVTQTPKHLITATGQRVTLRCSPRSGDLSVYWYQQSLDQGLQFLIQYYNGEERAKGNILERFSAQQFPDLHSELNLSSLELGDSALYFCASSTLGNEQFFGPGTRLTVL.

The chain couples TRBV5-6 to TRBJ1-6, with a possible D match to TRBD1 (6 bases). CDR1 and CDR2 (germline): SGHDT, YYEEEE. The CDR3 sequence is 14 residues long. The V gene lost 2 bases and the J gene lost 6 bases, with 9 bases spanning the gap. Here the CDR3 DNA reads TGTGCCAGCAGCTTTTGGGGGCTTAATTCACCCCTCCACTTT. Amino acids: CASSFWGLNSPLHF.

The chain employs TRBV29-1 and TRBJ2-2; the match to TRBD2 covers 9 bases. With V trimmed by 5 bases and J by 4 bases, 8 bases remained unmatched. The length of the CDR3 is 15 residues. Per the germline V gene, CDR1 is SQVTM and CDR2 is ANQGSEA. Written as DNA, the CDR3 is TGCAGCGTTTTTCTAGCGGGGTCGCCCACCGGGGAGCTGTTTTTT. It yields the protein CSVFLAGSPTGELFF.

The chain is built from TRBV15 and TRBJ2-7; 7 bases align to TRBD2. This CDR3 is built from 15 residues. J lost 5 bases, V lost 1 base, and 8 bases had no gene match. The V gene's germline CDR1 is LNHNV and CDR2 YYDKDF (reference sequence). The CDR3 DNA follows: TGTGCCACCAGCAGAGGCCGGGCAGGGAGGGACGAGCAGTACTTC. This translates into CATSRGRAGRDEQYF.

The J gene is TRBJ2-7, the V gene TRBV27; D not certain. CDR1 is MNHEY, CDR2 SMNVEV, per germline (reference sequence). V lost 6 bases to trimming and J lost 0 bases, with 9 bases between them. The CDR3 is 13 amino acids. The CDR3 sequence: CASRWTASYEQYV. The CDR3 region has the DNA TGTGCCAGCAGATGGACGGCCTCCTACGAGCAGTACGTC.

The genes are TRBV27 and TRBJ2-7; no firm D call. In germline, CDR1 is MNHEY, CDR2 SMNVEV (reference sequence). CDR3 length: 13 amino acids. The V end was cut by 0 bases, the J end by 6 bases, with 9 bases between. CDR3 protein: CASSLSPKVEQYF. In DNA, the CDR3 is TGTGCCAGCAGTTTATCCCCTAAGGTCGAGCAGTACTTC.

V and J are TRBV20-1 and TRBJ2-1, with D uncertain. Germline assignment: CDR1 DFQATT and CDR2 SNEGSKA (reference sequence). This CDR3 has 14 amino acids. V lost 0 bases, J lost 3 bases, and 9 bases lay in between. For the CDR3, the DNA is TGCAGTGCTAGAGATCGAGAGCACTACAATGAGCAGTTCTTC. Encoded protein: CSARDREHYNEQFF.

CDR3 protein: CASTPSGGNEQFF. CDR3 sequence (DNA): TGTGCCAGCACCCCGAGTGGGGGGAATGAGCAGTTCTTC. The gene calls are TRBV7-3 and TRBJ2-1, with a possible D match to TRBD2 (6 bases). Germline V CDR1 and CDR2: SGHTA, FQGTGA. V was clipped by 7 bases and J by 7 bases, with 14 bases between them. The CDR3 contains 13 residues.

The chain is built from TRBV20-1 and TRBJ1-2; D gene ambiguous. V lost 5 bases and J lost 5, with 6 bases in between. The germline V gene has CDR1 DFQATT and CDR2 SNEGSKA (reference sequence). The CDR3 totals 10 residues. The CDR3 region is CSAPGYGYTF. DNA of the CDR3: TGCAGTGCTCCGGGGTATGGCTACACCTTC.

The J gene is TRBJ2-6, the V gene TRBV5-6; D unresolved. Trimming took 3 bases from V and 0 from J, leaving 16 bases between them. Germline loops: CDR1 SGHDT, CDR2 YYEEEE. CDR3 length: 18 residues. The CDR3 DNA reads as TGTGCCAGCAGCTGGGCGTGGTGGTCCGGCTCTGGGGCCAACGTCCTGACTTTC. Residues: CASSWAWWSGSGANVLTF.

This chain links TRBV9 with TRBJ1-2; D unresolved. The length of the CDR3 is 15 residues. The germline V gene has CDR1 SGDLS and CDR2 YYNGEE. The V end lost 2 bases, the J end lost 1 base, and 12 bases lay between the germline ends. The CDR3 coding sequence is TGTGCCAGCAGCGTGTCCCGAAGCGTTAACTATGGCTACACCTTC. This gives the protein CASSVSRSVNYGYTF.